This T cell receptor (beta chain) was observed in a study of cytomegalovirus exposure and HLA in healthy donors. Sequencing was performed with immunoSEQ multiplex PCR; in TCRdb, only in-frame clones are kept and a portion is missing. The sample carries roughly 50,000 clones, roughly 93% recorded once. The V end lost 4 bases, the J end lost 3 bases, and 7 bases lay between the germline ends. Germline lookup yields CDR1 SEHNR and CDR2 FQNEAQ (reference sequence). This CDR3 contains 13 residues. The TCR sequence derives from a woman aged 18-29 years in good health and CMV-seropositive. The sample was PBMCs. The V call is TRBV7-9, the J call TRBJ1-5; tentatively, D is TRBD1 (5 bases). The CDR3 bases are TGTGCCAGCAGCTCAGGGTACAATCAGCCCCAGCATTTT. This encodes CASSSGYNQPQHF.